Detailed here is one TCR beta chain. Its antigen is still unknown. The record has no base qualities; no much larger clone is one base away. These data belong to a study of vaccination and CD4 T cells after COVID-19 (dated 2022 in TCRdb). Concerning the study at large: Convalescent patients had a positive SARS-CoV-2 result on nasal swab PCR, and of these patients, several had mild disease and one had severe disease. Post-vaccine blood samples were collected a median of around 10 weeks after the second vaccine dose, ranging from roughly 13 to 250 days. In roughly nine COVID-19 convalescent patients and 4 infection-naive healthy vaccine recipients, the spike-specific CD4+ TCR repertoire before mRNA vaccination was compared with the repertoire after mRNA vaccination. Participants got two doses of the Pfizer-BioNTech BNT162b2 vaccine (n=8) or two doses of the Moderna mRNA-1273 vaccine (n=2). Post-COVID blood samples were collected from convalescent patients a median of roughly 100 days after diagnosis, with a range of about 30 to 170 days. In control cultures, a CEFX viral epitope pool was used as positive control, an HIV-1 Nef peptide pool was used as negative control, or no peptide was added. Overlapping spike peptide pools from SARS-CoV-2 and from the common cold coronaviruses HCoV-NL63, HCoV-OC43 and HCoV-229E were used as culture stimuli. Six males and four females were included in the convalescent cohort, with two Hispanic individuals, seven Caucasians, two Asians and one multiracial person represented.

In the paper's terms, the treatment or condition label means: approximately nine-day PBMC culture with coronavirus spike peptide pools or control peptides (ViraFEST assay). The study used the ViraFEST assay, which expanded antigen-specific T cells with peptide pools and then identified expanded clonotypes by TCR sequencing. Positive SARS-CoV-2 PCR tests in the convalescent patients dated from March to December 2020, before Alpha, Beta and Delta variants emerged in the United States. PBMCs were cultured at about 2 million per well in IMDM supplemented with roughly 5% human AB serum and around 10 IU/ml IL-2, with around 10 ug/ml peptide pools added. On days 3 and 7, half of the culture medium was replaced with fresh IL-2-containing medium. After nine to eleven days of culture, CD4+ T cells were isolated by negative selection with the EasySep CD4+ T cell isolation kit. Ficoll-Paque Plus gradient centrifugation was used to isolate PBMCs from whole blood, and the isolated PBMCs were then either used fresh or cryopreserved at -140C. In general, triplicate wells were set up for every culture condition.

The library was generated by PCR. At the Johns Hopkins FTIC core, DNA from the cultured CD4+ T cells underwent TCR sequencing with the Oncomine TCR Beta short-read assay. Genomic DNA was extracted from the cultured CD4+ T cells with the QIAamp micro DNA kit. The Oncomine TCR Beta libraries from cultured CD4+ T cells were pooled using unique dual indexes and then sequenced on an Illumina iSeq 100. In the authors' own workflow: Non-productive sequences were removed, and CDR3s not starting with C, not ending with F or W, or shorter than 7 amino acids were discarded. The MANAFEST web application was used to identify antigen-specific clonotypes by comparing peptide-stimulated wells against reference wells and other culture wells. An FDR below 0.05, an odds ratio above 5, and a productive frequency above 0.1% in at least two of three replicate wells were required for clones to be considered positive. Cross-reactive clonotypes were defined as significantly expanded in both SARS-CoV-2 spike wells and at least one common cold coronavirus spike condition. Using R version 3.6.1, CDR3 homology was evaluated through Levenshtein distances (stringdist) along with unrooted phylogenetic trees (ape). TCRdb handled the public reads itself, with Q25 trimming in fastp and clone calling in MiXCR, and kept productive beta chains. Records with the same CDR3 protein are collapsed into one entry carrying the most frequent genes and DNA. It is TCRdb's table, rather than the study itself, that gives the V and J calls and clone size. The sample yields fewer than 25,000 distinct CDR3 sequences; 42% were counted once. Clones ranked in the top ten supply 6.3% of the sample.

What the authors observed across the whole study: Among the post-vaccine SARS-CoV-2-reactive clones in convalescent patients, a median approximately 90% showed up only after vaccination, which suggests vaccine-specific priming. The median number of SARS-CoV-2-reactive clonotypes rose from about 19 after infection to 38 after vaccination, but the change was not significant. The study included relatively few convalescent patients and did not analyze early timepoints after natural infection. Nearly all vaccine-specific clones in convalescent patients (304 of 307) were mono-reactive for SARS-CoV-2 spike rather than cross-reactive with common cold coronaviruses.

From a lookup of the germline V gene (reference sequence), CDR1 and CDR2 are DFQATT and SNEGSKA. Spanning cysteine to phenylalanine, the CDR3 consists of 12 amino acids. Only the CDR3 region is kept as DNA, spanning 36 bases read in frame from base 1. The junction shows trimming of 6 bases on V and 1 base on J, and the gene matches do not reach 1 base of it. The receptor comes from a human donor who had recovered from COVID-19. The sequences come from CD4+ T cells from blood, cultured in vitro, collected before SARS-CoV-2 vaccination. The chain couples TRBV20-1 to TRBJ2-3, and TRBD2 aligns with 7 junction nucleotides. The nucleotides read TGCAGTGCAAGCGGGGGCACAGATACGCAGTATTTT. This translates into CSASGGTDTQYF.